The entry below gives a single T cell receptor (beta chain) sequence along with its context. The data are from a study of blood T cell repertoires in COVID-19. In the original analysis: Estimates of nucleated cell counts were drawn from the amplification of reference gene primers. TCRdb's copy holds only in-frame clones and misses some; the assay was immunoSEQ multiplex PCR. The V and J calls and clone size are taken from that table; D and trimming were inferred from the DNA. This sample has approximately 210,000 clones, with about 89% found just once. Trimming cost V 5 bases and J 0 bases, with 8 bases left between them. Germline assignment: CDR1 KGHSH and CDR2 LQKENI. CDR3 length: 14 residues.

The TCR was taken from a woman aged 18-35 years who had recovered from COVID-19. The V gene is TRBV18, the J gene TRBJ1-5; D not resolved. The specimen was PBMCs or T cells enriched from blood (not recorded which). CDR3 sequence reads: CASSELDSNQPQHF. The CDR3 DNA is TGTGCCAGCTCAGAGTTAGATAGCAATCAGCCCCAGCATTTT.